A single sample gave rise to the 19 T cell receptor beta chains below, sequenced in a study of T cell responses to AZD1222 COVID-19 vaccine. TCRdb's table, derived via immunoSEQ multiplex PCR, lists solely in-frame clones and lacks some. The repertoire holds about 140,000 clones, with around 91% as singletons. Sequencing was performed on peripheral blood, taken on day 0 of AZD1222 vaccination. The receptors shown here come from an adult in good health.

The gene calls are TRBV6-5 and TRBJ1-1; tentative D call: TRBD1 (6 bases). From germline, CDR1 is MNHEY and CDR2 SVGAGI. The CDR3 has 15 residues. The V gene lost 4 bases and the J gene lost 4 bases, with 16 bases spanning the gap. In nucleotides, the CDR3 is TGTGCCAGCAGTTTCCGGCCGGGACACCCCACTGAAGCTTTCTTT. Translating gives CASSFRPGHPTEAFF.

J is TRBJ2-1 and V is TRBV3-1 (or the pseudogene TRBV3-2); D may be TRBD2 (5 bases). Germline CDR1 reads LGHDT; CDR2 reads YNNKEL (reference sequence). Trimming stripped 0 bases from V and 8 bases from J, with 23 bases between. The length of the CDR3 is 18 residues. The CDR3 sequence: CASSQDFRAGSMSYEQFF. The CDR3 nucleotides are TGTGCCAGCAGCCAAGATTTCCGTGCGGGCTCGATGAGCTATGAGCAGTTCTTC.

The chain recombines TRBV12-3 or TRBV12-4 with TRBJ1-1; unclear D gene. This CDR3 spans 11 amino acids. V lost 4 bases, J lost 11 bases, and 11 bases lay in between. This CDR3 is CASSSGWPAFF. CDR3 in DNA: TGTGCCAGCAGTTCCGGTTGGCCGGCTTTCTTT.

This sequence joins TRBV4-1 and TRBJ2-5; either TRBD1 or TRBD2 may fit D (5 bases each). The germline V and J ends were trimmed by 1 base and 7 bases, with 10 bases remaining between them. The CDR3 covers 13 residues. Germline V gives CDR1 MGHRA, CDR2 YSYEKL. CDR3 amino acids: CASSQGGVGTQYF. As DNA, the CDR3 is TGCGCCAGCAGCCAAGGAGGGGTGGGGACCCAGTACTTC.

CDR3 bases: TGCGCCAGCAGCACCCAGCTCCTGTTAAACTATGGCTACACCTTC. It codes for CASSTQLLLNYGYTF. The chain uses TRBV4-1 and TRBJ1-2; D is unresolved. Trimming took off 5 bases at V and 2 bases at J, with 15 bases between the two ends. The CDR3 runs 15 residues. The germline V gene has CDR1 MGHRA and CDR2 YSYEKL.

The V call is TRBV25-1, the J call TRBJ2-5; D not certain. The germline V and J ends were trimmed by 1 base and 2 bases, with 8 bases remaining between them. The CDR3 extends over 14 amino acids. From germline, CDR1 is MGHDK and CDR2 SYGVNS. The CDR3 nucleotides are TGTGCCAGCAGTGAATGGGTAGATCAAGAGACCCAGTACTTC. It translates to CASSEWVDQETQYF.

This sequence joins TRBV18 and TRBJ1-1; 8 nucleotides line up with TRBD1. The CDR3 runs 15 residues. Trimming took 1 base from V and 0 from J; bases not matched to a gene: 1. CDR1 KGHSH and CDR2 LQKENI come from the germline V gene. The CDR3 reads CASSPQDRVNTEAFF. Here the CDR3 DNA reads TGTGCCAGCTCACCACAGGACAGGGTGAACACTGAAGCTTTCTTT.

The genes are TRBV6-5 and TRBJ1-1; D is perhaps TRBD1 (5 bases). CDR3 length equals 15 residues. Trimming removed 6 bases at V and 1 base at J, with 15 bases between. The germline CDR1 and CDR2 sequences are MNHEY and SVGAGI. The CDR3 loop is CASRRTQEPNTEAFF. CDR3 nucleotide sequence: TGTGCCAGCAGACGAACACAGGAGCCGAACACTGAAGCTTTCTTT.

This chain links TRBV5-1 with TRBJ2-2; the D is unclear. Germline V lookup: CDR1 SGHRS, CDR2 YFSETQ. CDR3 length: 16 amino acids. Trimming cost V 0 bases and J 1 base, with 10 bases left between them. CDR3 sequence reads: CASSLGSSLNTGELFF. DNA of the CDR3: TGCGCCAGCAGCTTGGGGAGTAGCTTGAACACCGGGGAGCTGTTTTTT.

Only a few counts were recorded for this clone. The rearrangement uses TRBV7-9 and TRBJ2-1; TRBD2 matches 10 bases. The V gene's germline CDR1 is SEHNR and CDR2 FQNEAQ (reference sequence). V was clipped by 2 bases and J by 8 bases; unmatched bases: 9. The CDR3 has 16 amino acids. In DNA, the CDR3 is TGTGCCAGCAGCTTATATGCTAGCGGGAGTGTAGATGAGCAGTTCTTC. Encoded protein: CASSLYASGSVDEQFF.

This clone appeared once. The chain recombines TRBV5-8 with TRBJ2-1, with 7 bases lining up with TRBD1. The germline V gene has CDR1 SGHTS and CDR2 YDEGEE. CDR3 length: 14 residues. V was clipped by 4 bases and J by 2 bases; unmatched bases: 3. DNA of the CDR3: TGTGCCAGCAGCACCGGGACAGCCTACAATGAGCAGTTCTTC. Translation gives CASSTGTAYNEQFF.

The V call is TRBV5-1, the J call TRBJ1-2, with D tentatively TRBD1 (6 bases). V lost 4 bases, J lost 5 bases, and 21 bases lay in between. Germline V gives CDR1 SGHRS, CDR2 YFSETQ. The length of the CDR3 is 16 residues. CDR3 sequence reads: CASSPAGATGGYGYTF. In nucleotides, the CDR3 is TGCGCCAGCAGCCCCGCGGGGGCCACAGGCGGGTATGGCTACACCTTC.

The rearrangement joins TRBV7-9 to TRBJ2-3, with TRBD2 matching 14 bases. This CDR3 comprises 17 residues. V dropped 3 bases and J dropped 3; count of bases not matched to a gene: 5. Germline V gene sequence: CDR1 SEHNR, CDR2 FQNEAQ (reference sequence). The CDR3 nucleotides read TGTGCCAGCAGCTTGGGGACTAGCGGGAGTAGGACAGATACGCAGTATTTT. It translates to CASSLGTSGSRTDTQYF. Drawing the rest from reference TRBV7-9 and TRBJ2-3, the complete variable domain is DTGVSQNPRHKITKRGQNVTFRCDPISEHNRLYWYRQTLGQGPEFLTYFQNEAQLEKSRLLSDRFSAERPKGSFSTLEIQRTEQGDSAMYLCASSLGTSGSRTDTQYFGPGTRLTVL.

This clone was observed a handful of times. This sample includes further DNA sequences coding for the same CDR3. The chain links TRBV30 to TRBJ1-5, with D unresolved. The germline CDR1 and CDR2 sequences are GTSNPN and SVGIG (reference sequence). V was trimmed by 1 base and J by 7 bases, leaving 8 bases between them. This CDR3 is 12 amino acids long. CDR3 sequence: CAWSDGYQPQHF. In nucleotides, the CDR3 is TGTGCCTGGAGTGACGGATACCAGCCCCAGCATTTT.

The chain is built from TRBV28 and TRBJ1-4, with 7 bases lining up with TRBD1. This CDR3 region has 15 residues. Germline V CDR1 and CDR2: MDHEN, SYDVKM. The J segment lost 4 bases and the V segment lost 7 bases, leaving 9 bases of the junction unmatched. CDR3 in DNA: TGTGCCAGCACTCAAGGGGGACAGCTTAATGAAAAACTGTTTTTT. This sequence encodes CASTQGGQLNEKLFF.

The J gene is TRBJ2-5, the V gene TRBV25-1; the D gene is possibly TRBD2 (6 bases). Per the germline V gene, CDR1 is MGHDK and CDR2 is SYGVNS. Trimming took off 0 bases at V and 4 bases at J, with 18 bases between the two ends. The CDR3 spans 17 residues. Written as DNA, the CDR3 is TGTGCCAGCAGTGAATATGTGGGTAGCGGTAAGGGAGAGACCCAGTACTTC. Its translation is CASSEYVGSGKGETQYF.

This sequence joins TRBV9 and TRBJ2-1, with TRBD2 matching 9 bases. The V gene end was trimmed by 0 bases and the J gene end by 6 bases; junction bases not matched to a gene: 4. Germline loops: CDR1 SGDLS, CDR2 YYNGEE. The CDR3 consists of 15 residues. CDR3: CASSVGGGALNEQFF. The CDR3 DNA follows: TGTGCCAGCAGCGTAGGCGGGGGGGCTCTCAATGAGCAGTTCTTC.

This clone was seen a single time. The chain has TRBV5-8 and TRBJ1-1, with TRBD1 as a possible D gene (5 bases). This CDR3 contains 13 residues. V shed 0 bases and J shed 11 bases, with 14 bases lying between them. Germline V gene sequence: CDR1 SGHTS, CDR2 YDEGEE. The CDR3 is CASSLADTGEAFF. CDR3 DNA sequence: TGTGCCAGCAGCTTGGCGGACACGGGGGAGGCTTTCTTT.

The chain joins TRBV6-5 to TRBJ2-7; possibly TRBD2 for D (5 bases). Looked up from germline, CDR1 is MNHEY and CDR2 is SVGAGI. With 2 bases removed from V and 1 base from J, the gap between germline ends came to 12 bases. The length of the CDR3 is 15 residues. CDR3 sequence: CASSYTRWSSYEQYF. DNA of the CDR3: TGTGCCAGCAGTTACACTAGATGGTCGTCCTACGAGCAGTACTTC.